This paragraph reports one T cell receptor beta chain. Its antigen is unidentified. This entry comes from a study of T cells in Graves' hyperthyroidism and ophthalmopathy. Study-wide background: Initial diagnosis, before any treatment, was when peripheral blood was collected. The study's findings and limits: The authors' 13 V-J model separated ophthalmopathy from stable hyperthyroidism. Blood also held most thyroid clonotypes expanded beyond 0.001.

Amplified regions were TCR beta CDR3 sequences from RNA transcripts. HTBI primers drove first-round RT-PCR of the TCR CDR3. TCRdb fed the multiplex PCR reads into MiXCR, producing one record per CDR3 protein. The sample lists hundreds of thousands of distinct CDR3 sequences, roughly 24% occurring once. The PBMCs studied were ones that came from 10 ml fresh peripheral blood. The CDR3 extends over 12 amino acids. Trimming removed 6 bases from V and 0 bases from J, with 6 bases in between. CDR1 is SGHTA, CDR2 FQGNSA, per germline. Sequenced sample: blood. The TCR sequence derives from a woman younger than 45 with Graves' ophthalmopathy. J is TRBJ2-7 and V is TRBV7-2; D remains unclear. CDR3 loop: CASRPVSYEQYF. The CDR3 DNA follows: TGTGCCAGCAGGCCCGTCTCCTACGAGCAGTACTTC.